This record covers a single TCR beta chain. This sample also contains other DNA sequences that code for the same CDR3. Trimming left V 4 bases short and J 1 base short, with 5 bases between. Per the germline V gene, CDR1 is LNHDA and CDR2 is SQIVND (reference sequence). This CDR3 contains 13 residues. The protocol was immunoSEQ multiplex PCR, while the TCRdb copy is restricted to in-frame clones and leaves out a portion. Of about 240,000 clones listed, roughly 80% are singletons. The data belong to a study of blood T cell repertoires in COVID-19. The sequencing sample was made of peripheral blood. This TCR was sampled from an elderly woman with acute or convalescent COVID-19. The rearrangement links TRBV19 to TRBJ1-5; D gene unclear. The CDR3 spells CASSTGSNQPQHF. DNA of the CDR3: TGTGCCAGTAGTACCGGGAGCAATCAGCCCCAGCATTTT.